Listed below are T cell receptor beta chains from one sample, sequenced in a study of regulatory T cells in long-lasting Graves disease. Each CDR3 protein is one row after TCRdb ran MiXCR on the multiplex PCR reads. This sample carries 700,000 or so distinct CDR3 sequences, about 30% of them seen once, and the ten largest clones take about 40%. Sequenced material: peripheral blood mononuclear cells (PBMCs), taken when the disease was refractory, from a patient treated with antithyroid drugs. These receptors were collected from a female donor with Graves disease. CDR3s include the opening cysteine and the closing phenylalanine or tryptophan. Fields, in order: CDR3 DNA, CDR3 protein, CDR3 length, V gene, clone size, D gene, J gene. A D gene is named only where the DNA matches it firmly. Clone size is shown for a subset of rows, as once, few, many or a class of expanded clone.

CDR3nt: TGTGCCAGTAGTATAAATACAGGGAGGAATGGCTACACCTTC
CDR3aa: CASSINTGRNGYTF
len: 14
v_gene: TRBV19
abundance: few
d_gene: -
j_gene: TRBJ1-2

CDR3nt: TGTGCCAGCAGCTTATTCTATCGGCAGAACACCGGGGAGCTGTTTTTT
CDR3aa: CASSLFYRQNTGELFF
len: 16
v_gene: TRBV11-3
abundance: few
d_gene: -
j_gene: TRBJ2-2

CDR3nt: TGTGCCAGTAAGCGGGAGATCGGCACAGATACGCAGTATTTT
CDR3aa: CASKREIGTDTQYF
len: 14
v_gene: TRBV6-1
abundance: -
d_gene: TRBD2
j_gene: TRBJ2-3

CDR3nt: TGCAGCTTGCGGACAGCCTTACAAGAGACCCAGTACTTC
CDR3aa: CSLRTALQETQYF
len: 13
v_gene: TRBV29-1
abundance: -
d_gene: -
j_gene: TRBJ2-5

CDR3nt: TGTGCCAGCAGTTTAGAGACAGGTCGAGAGCAGTACTTC
CDR3aa: CASSLETGREQYF
len: 13
v_gene: TRBV12-3/TRBV12-4
abundance: few
d_gene: -
j_gene: TRBJ2-7

CDR3nt: TGTGCCTGGAGTGACCGTGGGGGCTACACCTTC
CDR3aa: CAWSDRGGYTF
len: 11
v_gene: TRBV30
abundance: -
d_gene: -
j_gene: TRBJ1-2

CDR3nt: TGTGCCACCAGTGATCCTCGTTTCTCAGATACGCAGTATTTT
CDR3aa: CATSDPRFSDTQYF
len: 14
v_gene: TRBV24-1
abundance: -
d_gene: -
j_gene: TRBJ2-3

CDR3nt: TGTGCCAGCAGCTGGGGACAGAGAAGCTCTGGAAACACCATATATTTT
CDR3aa: CASSWGQRSSGNTIYF
len: 16
v_gene: TRBV5-4
abundance: -
d_gene: TRBD1
j_gene: TRBJ1-3

CDR3nt: TGTGCCAGCACCGGGTTTGGAAAGACCCAGTACTTC
CDR3aa: CASTGFGKTQYF
len: 12
v_gene: TRBV12-3/TRBV12-4
abundance: many
d_gene: -
j_gene: TRBJ2-5

CDR3nt: TGCAGTGCTCTGATTGGGACCGTGGTAAATGAGCAGTTCTTC
CDR3aa: CSALIGTVVNEQFF
len: 14
v_gene: TRBV20-1
abundance: -
d_gene: -
j_gene: TRBJ2-1

CDR3nt: TGTGCCAGCAGCTACGGCTCCCAAGAGACCCAGTACTTC
CDR3aa: CASSYGSQETQYF
len: 13
v_gene: TRBV7-9
abundance: few
d_gene: -
j_gene: TRBJ2-5

CDR3nt: TGTGCCAGCACCAGACCAGGGCAAGGACAGCCCCAGCATTTT
CDR3aa: CASTRPGQGQPQHF
len: 14
v_gene: TRBV28
abundance: -
d_gene: -
j_gene: TRBJ1-5

CDR3nt: TGTGCCAGCCGGGACAACGACAATGAGCAGTTCTTC
CDR3aa: CASRDNDNEQFF
len: 12
v_gene: TRBV2
abundance: few
d_gene: -
j_gene: TRBJ2-1

CDR3nt: TGTGCCAGCAGTCTCAGGGTGCAGCAGCCCCAGCATTTT
CDR3aa: CASSLRVQQPQHF
len: 13
v_gene: TRBV28
abundance: -
d_gene: -
j_gene: TRBJ1-5

CDR3nt: TGTGCCAGCAAAGCCACGGGCACTGAAGCTTTCTTT
CDR3aa: CASKATGTEAFF
len: 12
v_gene: TRBV7-2
abundance: few
d_gene: -
j_gene: TRBJ1-1

CDR3nt: TGCAGTGCGAGTACCTCCTTCGGGGAGACCCAGTACTTC
CDR3aa: CSASTSFGETQYF
len: 13
v_gene: TRBV20-1
abundance: many
d_gene: -
j_gene: TRBJ2-5

CDR3nt: TGTGCCAGCAGACACACAGGGGGTAGAGAGACCCAGTACTTC
CDR3aa: CASRHTGGRETQYF
len: 14
v_gene: TRBV6-2/TRBV6-3
abundance: -
d_gene: TRBD1
j_gene: TRBJ2-5

CDR3nt: TGTGCCATCAGTGAGACCCACAGGGTTGACTATGGCTACACCTTC
CDR3aa: CAISETHRVDYGYTF
len: 15
v_gene: TRBV10-3
abundance: -
d_gene: -
j_gene: TRBJ1-2

CDR3nt: TGTGCCAGCAGCTCATTAAGGGGGCGGGAGCAGGGTTACGAGCAGTACTTC
CDR3aa: CASSSLRGREQGYEQYF
len: 17
v_gene: TRBV11-2
abundance: many
d_gene: -
j_gene: TRBJ2-7

CDR3nt: TGTGCCAGCAATCCCCTCGGGGGTGGCACTGAAGCTTTCTTT
CDR3aa: CASNPLGGGTEAFF
len: 14
v_gene: TRBV6-1
abundance: few
d_gene: -
j_gene: TRBJ1-1

CDR3nt: TGTGCCAGCAGTCCCCGGGACAGGGGCCAGCAGTACTTC
CDR3aa: CASSPRDRGQQYF
len: 13
v_gene: TRBV6-1
abundance: few
d_gene: TRBD1
j_gene: TRBJ2-7

CDR3nt: TGCAGCGTTGACTGGACAGGAGTGAACACTGAAGTTTTCTTT
CDR3aa: CSVDWTGVNTEVFF
len: 14
v_gene: TRBV29-1
abundance: -
d_gene: TRBD1
j_gene: TRBJ1-1

CDR3nt: TGTGCCAGCAGCGTCATGGAGTTTCCGCAAGAGACCCAGTACTTC
CDR3aa: CASSVMEFPQETQYF
len: 15
v_gene: TRBV9
abundance: -
d_gene: -
j_gene: TRBJ2-5

CDR3nt: TGTGCCAGCAGCCTAGGTCCCTCGACAGGGGCGGCCGGCTACACCTTC
CDR3aa: CASSLGPSTGAAGYTF
len: 16
v_gene: TRBV6-1
abundance: -
d_gene: TRBD1
j_gene: TRBJ1-2

CDR3nt: TGTGCCAGCAGTTTGGTCGGCTTCCGTTCGGCCGGGGAGCTGTTTTTT
CDR3aa: CASSLVGFRSAGELFF
len: 16
v_gene: TRBV27
abundance: few
d_gene: -
j_gene: TRBJ2-2

CDR3nt: TGTGCCACCAGCAGAGATCACGTTCAGATTAATGAAAAACTGTTTTTT
CDR3aa: CATSRDHVQINEKLFF
len: 16
v_gene: TRBV15
abundance: -
d_gene: -
j_gene: TRBJ1-4

CDR3nt: TGCAGTGCTAGAGCAGAAGAGAGGAACTATGGCTACACCTTC
CDR3aa: CSARAEERNYGYTF
len: 14
v_gene: TRBV20-1
abundance: -
d_gene: -
j_gene: TRBJ1-2

CDR3nt: TGTGCCAGCAGTTACCGTAAGGGGGGAAGCAATCAGCCCCAGCATTTT
CDR3aa: CASSYRKGGSNQPQHF
len: 16
v_gene: TRBV6-5
abundance: -
d_gene: -
j_gene: TRBJ1-5

CDR3nt: TGTGCTAGTGCCCTAAGGTGGGCATCTGAAGCTTTCTTT
CDR3aa: CASALRWASEAFF
len: 13
v_gene: TRBV12-5
abundance: few
d_gene: -
j_gene: TRBJ1-1

CDR3nt: TGTGCCAGCAGCTTCGTAGCGGGAGAATTCACCGGGGAGCTGTTTTTT
CDR3aa: CASSFVAGEFTGELFF
len: 16
v_gene: TRBV7-9
abundance: -
d_gene: TRBD2
j_gene: TRBJ2-2

CDR3nt: TGTGCCAGCAGCCGGAGGGGTTCGGATCCCAATCAGCCCCAGCATTTT
CDR3aa: CASSRRGSDPNQPQHF
len: 16
v_gene: TRBV12-3/TRBV12-4
abundance: -
d_gene: -
j_gene: TRBJ1-5

CDR3nt: TGTGCCTGGGGGGAGTTTAACACTGAAGCTTTCTTT
CDR3aa: CAWGEFNTEAFF
len: 12
v_gene: TRBV30
abundance: -
d_gene: -
j_gene: TRBJ1-1

CDR3nt: TGCAGCGGCAGACAGGGCGAAACTGAAGCTTTCTTT
CDR3aa: CSGRQGETEAFF
len: 12
v_gene: TRBV29-1
abundance: -
d_gene: TRBD1
j_gene: TRBJ1-1

CDR3nt: TGTGCCATCAGTCTAGCGGGAGGCAGCCAAGAGACCCAGTACTTC
CDR3aa: CAISLAGGSQETQYF
len: 15
v_gene: TRBV10-3
abundance: -
d_gene: TRBD2
j_gene: TRBJ2-5

CDR3nt: TGTGCCAGCAGCTACGCGGACGGCTGGAATCAGCCCCAGCATTTT
CDR3aa: CASSYADGWNQPQHF
len: 15
v_gene: TRBV13
abundance: -
d_gene: -
j_gene: TRBJ1-5

CDR3nt: TGCAGTGCTAGAGTTGAGACAGGGGGTCGGTATGGCTACACCTTC
CDR3aa: CSARVETGGRYGYTF
len: 15
v_gene: TRBV20-1
abundance: few
d_gene: TRBD1
j_gene: TRBJ1-2

CDR3nt: TGTGCCAGCAGTTTACGGGGAAGCACTGAAGCTTTCTTT
CDR3aa: CASSLRGSTEAFF
len: 13
v_gene: TRBV12-3/TRBV12-4
abundance: many
d_gene: -
j_gene: TRBJ1-1

CDR3nt: TGTGCCAGCAGTTTATTGGCGTTCGGTGGCACTGAAGCTTTCTTT
CDR3aa: CASSLLAFGGTEAFF
len: 15
v_gene: TRBV28
abundance: few
d_gene: -
j_gene: TRBJ1-1

CDR3nt: TGTGCCAGCAGCTATTCGACAGGGCCTAACTATGGCTACACCTTC
CDR3aa: CASSYSTGPNYGYTF
len: 15
v_gene: TRBV7-2
abundance: many
d_gene: TRBD1
j_gene: TRBJ1-2

CDR3nt: TGTGCCAGCCGCAGACAGGACAATGAGCAGTTCTTC
CDR3aa: CASRRQDNEQFF
len: 12
v_gene: TRBV7-3
abundance: -
d_gene: -
j_gene: TRBJ2-1

CDR3nt: TGTGCCAGCAGTTCCGGGGCTAGCGGGAACACCGGGGAGCTGTTTTTT
CDR3aa: CASSSGASGNTGELFF
len: 16
v_gene: TRBV27
abundance: many
d_gene: TRBD2
j_gene: TRBJ2-2

CDR3nt: TGTGCCTGGAGTGTGGGTGTTGAAGCTTTCTTT
CDR3aa: CAWSVGVEAFF
len: 11
v_gene: TRBV30
abundance: -
d_gene: -
j_gene: TRBJ1-1

CDR3nt: TGTGCCAGCAGCTTAGTTAGCGGGAGTGTAGAGACCCAGTACTTC
CDR3aa: CASSLVSGSVETQYF
len: 15
v_gene: TRBV7-6
abundance: -
d_gene: TRBD2
j_gene: TRBJ2-5

CDR3nt: TGTGCCAGCAGTTTATGGACAGGCGGAAACACCATATATTTT
CDR3aa: CASSLWTGGNTIYF
len: 14
v_gene: TRBV12-3/TRBV12-4
abundance: -
d_gene: TRBD1
j_gene: TRBJ1-3

CDR3nt: TGTGCCAGCAGCCAAGATCCTGGCGACCTCCAGCCCCAGCATTTT
CDR3aa: CASSQDPGDLQPQHF
len: 15
v_gene: TRBV3-1
abundance: few
d_gene: -
j_gene: TRBJ1-5

CDR3nt: TGCAGCGTCAGGGACCTCCTTGAGGCCAAAAACATTCAGTACTTC
CDR3aa: CSVRDLLEAKNIQYF
len: 15
v_gene: TRBV29-1
abundance: few
d_gene: -
j_gene: TRBJ2-4

CDR3nt: TGTGCCAGCAGCCAATTTGACTACGAGCAGTACTTC
CDR3aa: CASSQFDYEQYF
len: 12
v_gene: TRBV3-1
abundance: few
d_gene: -
j_gene: TRBJ2-7

CDR3nt: TGTGCCAGCAGCTTGACAGGCGGGAAAAGCTCCTACAATGAGCAGTTCTTC
CDR3aa: CASSLTGGKSSYNEQFF
len: 17
v_gene: TRBV11-2
abundance: few
d_gene: -
j_gene: TRBJ2-1

CDR3nt: TGTGCCAGCAGGGGACCGGGAGTGGGGACCCAGTACTTC
CDR3aa: CASRGPGVGTQYF
len: 13
v_gene: TRBV27
abundance: -
d_gene: -
j_gene: TRBJ2-5

CDR3nt: TGCGCCAGCAGCCAAGTTGGGACCGTTTCCTACGAGCAGTACTTC
CDR3aa: CASSQVGTVSYEQYF
len: 15
v_gene: TRBV4-1
abundance: -
d_gene: -
j_gene: TRBJ2-7

CDR3nt: TGTGCCAGTAGTATAGCGGCGACCTCTCAAGAGACCCAGTACTTC
CDR3aa: CASSIAATSQETQYF
len: 15
v_gene: TRBV19
abundance: few
d_gene: -
j_gene: TRBJ2-5

CDR3nt: TGCAGTGCTGAGGCCCGGACAGGGGGCAGAGACACTGAAGCTTTCTTT
CDR3aa: CSAEARTGGRDTEAFF
len: 16
v_gene: TRBV20-1
abundance: few
d_gene: TRBD1
j_gene: TRBJ1-1